One and the same sample provided the 10 T cell receptor beta chains below, sequenced in a study of response to subunit inactivated influenza vaccine. From the RT-PCR reads, TCRdb called clonotypes with MiXCR, one entry per CDR3 protein. Of some 640,000 distinct CDR3 sequences listed, approximately 15% are singletons. The starting material was PBMCs from blood, obtained around two weeks before vaccination. These receptors all come from a man in his forties or fifties who received an inactivated influenza vaccine.

This clonotype has only a few counts. This rearrangement joins TRBV29-1 to TRBJ2-5; unclear D gene. The CDR3 sequence is 12 residues long. Germline loops: CDR1 SQVTM, CDR2 ANQGSEA. V was shortened by 4 bases and J by 5 bases, with 11 bases between the two germline ends. In DNA, the CDR3 is TGCAGCGTTGGACACGGTTTGGAGACCCAGTACTTC. It codes for CSVGHGLETQYF.

The sample holds a few counts of this clonotype. The V and J genes are TRBV7-6 and TRBJ2-2; D is perhaps TRBD1 (6 bases). V lost 5 bases to trimming and J lost 2 bases, with 12 bases between them. The CDR3 has 15 residues. Germline CDR1 and CDR2: SGHVS and FNYEAQ. The CDR3 nucleotides read TGTGCCAGCAGCATAACAGGGAGCAACACCGGGGAGCTGTTTTTT. This gives the protein CASSITGSNTGELFF. The full variable domain, in which reference TRBV7-6 and TRBJ2-2 provide the parts outside the CDR3, is GAGVSQSPRYKVTKRGQDVALRCDPISGHVSLYWYRQALGQGPEFLTYFNYEAQQDKSGLPNDRFSAERPEGSISTLTIQRTEQRDSAMYRCASSITGSNTGELFFGEGSRLTVL.

This clonotype has only a few counts. The V and J genes are TRBV3-1 and TRBJ2-1, with TRBD2 matching over 12 bases. Germline V gene sequence: CDR1 LGHDT, CDR2 YNNKEL (reference sequence). The CDR3 length is 14 residues. After removal of 9 bases from V and 6 bases from J, the junction contained 6 bases not matched to a gene. Written as DNA, the CDR3 is TGTGCCAGTCGGGAGACTAGCGGGAGCAATGAGCAGTTCTTC. Residues: CASRETSGSNEQFF.

The V gene is TRBV9, the J gene TRBJ2-2, with TRBD1 as a possible D gene (6 bases). V shed 1 base and J shed 5 bases, with 12 bases lying between them. This CDR3 comprises 15 residues. Germline V gives CDR1 SGDLS, CDR2 YYNGEE. CDR3 sequence reads: CASSVSQGATGELFF. The CDR3 bases are TGTGCCAGCAGCGTATCACAGGGTGCGACCGGGGAGCTGTTTTTT. Full variable domain (outside the CDR3, taken from reference TRBV9 and TRBJ2-2): DSGVTQTPKHLITATGQRVTLRCSPRSGDLSVYWYQQSLDQGLQFLIQYYNGEERAKGNILERFSAQQFPDLHSELNLSSLELGDSALYFCASSVSQGATGELFFGEGSRLTVL.

This clonotype occurred a few times. The CDR3, as DNA: TGTGCCAGCAGCTTTCAGACTGTGGACACGCAGTATTTT. Its translation is CASSFQTVDTQYF. This chain joins TRBV7-9 and TRBJ2-3; D unclear. Germline assignment: CDR1 SEHNR and CDR2 FQNEAQ (reference sequence). This CDR3 has 13 residues. Deletions cut 3 bases from V and 9 bases from J, with 13 bases between.

The chain has TRBV5-1 and TRBJ1-2; 8 bases fit TRBD1. J lost 5 bases, V lost 3 bases, and 9 bases had no gene match. Germline CDR1 reads SGHRS; CDR2 reads YFSETQ. The CDR3 runs to 15 residues. The CDR3 protein is CASSSNPGQVYGYTF. In nucleotides, the CDR3 is TGCGCCAGCAGCTCCAATCCGGGACAGGTATATGGCTACACCTTC.

This rearrangement joins TRBV7-2 to TRBJ1-1, with TRBD1 as a possible D gene (5 bases). There are 13 residues in the CDR3. V lost 7 bases, J lost 7 bases, and 16 bases lay in between. Germline V gives CDR1 SGHTA, CDR2 FQGNSA. The CDR3 protein is CASTSSWGVEAFF. As DNA, the CDR3 is TGTGCCAGCACCTCCTCGTGGGGGGTTGAAGCTTTCTTT.

V is TRBV20-1 and J is TRBJ2-1; D tentatively reads TRBD1 or TRBD2 (5 bases each). Trimming cost V 3 bases and J 0 bases, with 18 bases left between them. Germline V lookup: CDR1 DFQATT, CDR2 SNEGSKA (reference sequence). The CDR3 length is 17 residues. CDR3 residues: CSARDPGRSSSYNEQFF. For the CDR3, the DNA is TGCAGTGCTAGGGATCCGGGACGGTCGAGCTCCTACAATGAGCAGTTCTTC.

This clonotype was seen repeatedly, ten times or more. CDR3 residues: CSASGTGMGTEAFF. DNA for the CDR3: TGCAGTGCTAGTGGTACAGGGATGGGGACTGAAGCTTTCTTT. The chain recombines TRBV20-1 with TRBJ1-1, with D perhaps TRBD1 (6 bases). This CDR3 comprises 14 residues. Germline CDR1 DFQATT, CDR2 SNEGSKA (reference sequence). Trimming left V 3 bases short and J 5 bases short, with 16 bases between.

This clonotype has just a few counts. The chain recombines TRBV5-1 with TRBJ2-5, with D perhaps matching TRBD1 (6 bases). CDR3 length: 14 residues. V lost 2 bases to trimming and J lost 5 bases, with 13 bases between them. Germline loops: CDR1 SGHRS, CDR2 YFSETQ. As DNA, the CDR3 is TGCGCCAGCAGCTTTGAACAGGGAATGGAGACCCAGTACTTC. Protein product: CASSFEQGMETQYF.